A single sample is the source of the 28 T cell receptor beta chains below, sequenced in a study of blood T cell repertoires in COVID-19. This table comes from immunoSEQ multiplex PCR, and its TCRdb copy is limited to in-frame clones, with some not included. The sample lists fewer than 350,000 clones, 89% occurring once. The material sequenced was PBMCs or T cells enriched from blood (not recorded which). The source of these receptors is a woman in her forties who had recovered from COVID-19.

The J gene is TRBJ1-2, the V gene TRBV29-1, with D unresolved. The CDR3 has 11 amino acids. The V end lost 4 bases, the J end lost 5 bases, and 8 bases lay between the germline ends. The germline CDR1 and CDR2 sequences are SQVTM and ANQGSEA. The CDR3, as DNA: TGCAGCGTTGGGGGAGAATATGGCTACACCTTC. Its translation is CSVGGEYGYTF.

This chain connects TRBV3-1 (or the pseudogene TRBV3-2) to TRBJ2-5; 8 nucleotides match TRBD2. The CDR3 contains 14 residues. V shed 4 bases and J 2 bases; nucleotides not matched to a gene: 3. The germline V gene encodes CDR1 LGHDT and CDR2 YNNKEL (reference sequence). CDR3 DNA: TGTGCCAGCAGCCTCCAGCGGGGGCAAGAGACCCAGTACTTC. It encodes CASSLQRGQETQYF.

Concerning this clone: This sample includes further DNA sequences coding for the same CDR3. The chain uses TRBV11-2 and TRBJ2-7, with 7 bases that match TRBD2. CDR3 size: 12 residues. Trimming cost V 4 bases and J 4 bases; bases outside gene matches: 1. CDR1 and CDR2 from the germline V gene are SGHAT and FQNNGV. The CDR3 coding sequence is TGTGCCAGCAGCTCTAGCGGTTACGAGCAGTACTTC. It translates to CASSSSGYEQYF.

V gene TRBV2 combines with J gene TRBJ2-7; weak D call: TRBD1 (6 bases). The length of the CDR3 is 15 residues. Germline-derived CDR1 and CDR2 are SNHLY and FYNNEI. Trimming took off 1 base at V and 2 bases at J, with 12 bases between the two ends. The CDR3 nucleotides read TGTGCCAGCAGTGAAGGGGACCGGGACACCTACGAGCAGTACTTC. This encodes CASSEGDRDTYEQYF.

This clone was recorded a few times. This chain links TRBV5-1 with TRBJ1-1; D remains unclear. The ends were cut back, 0 bases at V and 2 bases at J, with 11 bases in the middle. Germline V gives CDR1 SGHRS, CDR2 YFSETQ. CDR3 length equals 15 residues. In nucleotides, the CDR3 is TGCGCCAGCAGCTTGGTATTGACGGGAAACACTGAAGCTTTCTTT. Encoded protein: CASSLVLTGNTEAFF.

The chain links TRBV5-1 to TRBJ1-1, with TRBD1 as a possible D gene (6 bases). Trimming left V 5 bases short and J 4 bases short, with 12 bases between. The CDR3 runs to 13 residues. CDR1 and CDR2 (germline): SGHRS, YFSETQ. The CDR3 reads CASSDQGSTEAFF. The CDR3 DNA reads TGCGCCAGCAGTGATCAGGGGAGCACTGAAGCTTTCTTT.

This clone appeared once. The rearrangement links TRBV2 to TRBJ2-7; the D gene is possibly TRBD2 (5 bases). CDR1 is SNHLY and CDR2 is FYNNEI in the germline V gene. The V end was cut by 2 bases, the J end by 5 bases, with 7 bases between. This CDR3 comprises 12 residues. CDR3 in DNA: TGTGCCAGCAGTGAAACGGAGGACGAGCAGTACTTC. It codes for CASSETEDEQYF.

The CDR3 DNA sequence: TGTGCCAGCAGCCAATGGGGCAGAAATTCACCCCTCCACTTT. It codes for CASSQWGRNSPLHF. The V gene is TRBV3-1 (or the pseudogene TRBV3-2), the J gene TRBJ1-6; tentatively, D is TRBD1 (5 bases). Germline values: CDR1 LGHDT, CDR2 YNNKEL (reference sequence). The V gene lost 2 bases and the J gene lost 7 bases, with 9 bases spanning the gap. The CDR3 runs to 14 residues.

V gene TRBV13 combines with J gene TRBJ2-7; the D gene is possibly TRBD2 (6 bases). V dropped 6 bases and J dropped 3 bases, with 15 bases sitting between them. This CDR3 has 14 residues. Germline CDR1 and CDR2: PRHDT and FYEKMQ (reference sequence). For the CDR3, the DNA is TGTGCCAGCAGGCGCGTAGGGACTCGCTACGAGCAGTACTTC. It specifies CASRRVGTRYEQYF.

This clone was observed a handful of times. The chain uses TRBV5-1 and TRBJ1-5; D gene ambiguous. V lost 0 bases to trimming and J lost 0 bases, with 4 bases between them. The CDR3 has 14 amino acids. Germline V gene sequence: CDR1 SGHRS, CDR2 YFSETQ. CDR3 coding DNA: TGCGCCAGCAGCTTGGACGGTAGCAATCAGCCCCAGCATTTT. Translating gives CASSLDGSNQPQHF.

Worth noting for this clone: Distinct nucleotide sequences in the sample also encode this CDR3. V gene TRBV4-2 combines with J gene TRBJ1-2, with TRBD1 identical over 7 bases. V shed 4 bases, J shed 0 bases, and the junction held 2 bases outside the gene matches. Germline V CDR1 and CDR2: LGHNA, YNFKEQ. The CDR3 consists of 14 residues. The CDR3 coding sequence is TGTGCCAGCAGCCGGACAGGCGCTAACTATGGCTACACCTTC. This translates into CASSRTGANYGYTF.

V gene TRBV5-1 combines with J gene TRBJ1-1; the match to TRBD1 covers 9 bases. The CDR3 sequence is 16 residues long. V dropped 5 bases and J dropped 1; count of bases not matched to a gene: 9. Germline V gene lookup returns CDR1 SGHRS and CDR2 YFSETQ. The CDR3 DNA is TGCGCCAGCAGGATGACAGGGGGAGTAGGGAACACTGAAGCTTTCTTT. As protein: CASRMTGGVGNTEAFF. Variable domain in full (rest from reference TRBV5-1 and TRBJ1-1): KAGVTQTPRYLIKTRGQQVTLSCSPISGHRSVSWYQQTPGQGLQFLFEYFSETQRNKGNFPGRFSGRQFSNSRSEMNVSTLELGDSALYLCASRMTGGVGNTEAFFGQGTRLTVV.

The CDR3 sequence: CASRGTGGYEQYF. The CDR3, as DNA: TGTGCCAGCAGAGGGACAGGGGGATACGAGCAGTACTTC. The chain has TRBV3-1 (or the pseudogene TRBV3-2) and TRBJ2-7, with 11 bases fitting TRBD1. This CDR3 has 13 amino acids. The V and J ends lost 6 bases and 4 bases, in that order; junction bases with no gene match: 2. From germline, CDR1 is LGHDT and CDR2 YNNKEL (reference sequence).

This clone was recorded only once. The J gene is TRBJ2-5, the V gene TRBV5-1; 13 bases map to TRBD2. The CDR3 is 16 residues long. CDR1 and CDR2 (germline): SGHRS, YFSETQ. Trimming cost V 0 bases and J 5 bases; bases outside gene matches: 4. The CDR3 DNA sequence: TGCGCCAGCAGCTTGGCGGGACTAGCGGGGATGGAGACCCAGTACTTC. Residues: CASSLAGLAGMETQYF.

This clone was observed a single time. This chain links TRBV12-3 or TRBV12-4 with TRBJ2-2; D may be TRBD2 (6 bases). V gave up 3 bases and J gave up 5 bases, with 7 bases separating them. The CDR3 is 13 amino acids. Here the CDR3 DNA reads TGTGCCAGCAGTTTTGGGGGGACCGGGGAGCTGTTTTTT. This codes for CASSFGGTGELFF.

The genes are TRBV7-3 and TRBJ2-1; 9 positions agree with TRBD2. Trimming cost V 4 bases and J 5 bases; bases outside gene matches: 3. In germline, CDR1 is SGHTA, CDR2 FQGTGA. The CDR3 covers 14 residues. The CDR3 DNA reads as TGTGCCAGCAGCTCAAGCGGGAGGCACAATGAGCAGTTCTTC. Its translation: CASSSSGRHNEQFF. The full variable domain, rest sourced from reference TRBV7-3 and TRBJ2-1, is GAGVSQTPSNKVTEKGKYVELRCDPISGHTALYWYRQSLGQGPEFLIYFQGTGAADDSGLPNDRFFAVRPEGSVSTLKIQRTERGDSAVYLCASSSSGRHNEQFFGPGTRLTVL.

V usage is TRBV9 and J usage is TRBJ2-5; possibly TRBD2 for D (6 bases). Looked up from germline, CDR1 is SGDLS and CDR2 is YYNGEE. The CDR3 is made up of 13 amino acids. Trimming removed 2 bases from V and 2 bases from J, with 7 bases in between. The CDR3 DNA is TGTGCCAGCAGCGTGGGGACTCAAGAGACCCAGTACTTC. This codes for CASSVGTQETQYF.

The V call is TRBV7-2, the J call TRBJ2-1; TRBD2 might be the D (6 bases). With 5 bases removed from V and 2 bases from J, the gap between germline ends came to 13 bases. From germline, CDR1 is SGHTA and CDR2 FQGNSA. The CDR3 consists of 15 residues. This CDR3 reads CASSPAVAAYNEQFF. The CDR3 DNA reads as TGTGCCAGCAGCCCGGCGGTAGCGGCCTACAATGAGCAGTTCTTC.

This chain joins TRBV4-1 and TRBJ2-2; D unresolved. Germline V gene lookup returns CDR1 MGHRA and CDR2 YSYEKL. Trimming took off 4 bases at V and 5 bases at J, with 11 bases between the two ends. The CDR3 has 14 amino acids. CDR3 sequence: CASSRFGLTGELFF. The CDR3 DNA is TGCGCCAGCAGCCGATTCGGTTTGACCGGGGAGCTGTTTTTT.

This chain links TRBV4-2 with TRBJ1-5, with 7 bases identical to TRBD1. J gave up 6 bases and V 3 bases, and 17 bases lay outside the gene matches. Germline V gene sequence: CDR1 LGHNA, CDR2 YNFKEQ. The CDR3 has 18 amino acids. CDR3 DNA sequence: TGTGCCAGCAGCCAGTCAACCGCCGGCACAGGGGCTGGTCAGCCCCAGCATTTT. It is translated as CASSQSTAGTGAGQPQHF.

The V call is TRBV5-1, the J call TRBJ1-2; D unresolved. The CDR3 contains 13 residues. Germline-derived CDR1 and CDR2 are SGHRS and YFSETQ. V lost 4 bases, J lost 4 bases, and 11 bases lay in between. The DNA for the CDR3 is TGCGCCAGCAGCGGAGATTCCCTCTATGGCTACACCTTC. As protein: CASSGDSLYGYTF.

The V gene is TRBV5-1, the J gene TRBJ1-1, with D possibly being TRBD1 (5 bases). Germline CDR1 SGHRS, CDR2 YFSETQ. Trimming took 4 bases from V and 1 from J, leaving 17 bases between them. The CDR3 loop spans 16 amino acids. The CDR3 coding sequence is TGCGCCAGCAGCCCGACCACCTTCGACAGGAACACTGAAGCTTTCTTT. This gives the protein CASSPTTFDRNTEAFF. Drawing the rest from reference TRBV5-1 and TRBJ1-1, the complete variable domain is KAGVTQTPRYLIKTRGQQVTLSCSPISGHRSVSWYQQTPGQGLQFLFEYFSETQRNKGNFPGRFSGRQFSNSRSEMNVSTLELGDSALYLCASSPTTFDRNTEAFFGQGTRLTVV.

This sequence joins TRBV9 and TRBJ1-1, with 9 bases lining up with TRBD1. Germline V lookup: CDR1 SGDLS, CDR2 YYNGEE. With V trimmed by 5 bases and J by 3 bases, 8 bases remained unmatched. The CDR3 length is 15 residues. The CDR3 DNA follows: TGTGCCAGCAGACGAACAGGGGGCTTTGACACTGAAGCTTTCTTT. Translation: CASRRTGGFDTEAFF.

The J gene is TRBJ1-2, the V gene TRBV2; TRBD1 aligns across 7 bases. J was trimmed by 4 bases and V by 6 bases; bases with no gene match: 5. The length of the CDR3 is 13 residues. Per the germline V gene, CDR1 is SNHLY and CDR2 is FYNNEI. CDR3 in amino acids: CASRVQGRYGYTF. The CDR3 nucleotides are TGTGCCAGCAGGGTACAGGGGCGCTATGGCTACACCTTC. The full variable domain, its missing parts supplied by reference TRBV2 and TRBJ1-2, is EPEVTQTPSHQVTQMGQEVILRCVPISNHLYFYWYRQILGQKVEFLVSFYNNEISEKSEIFDDQFSVERPDGSNFTLKIRSTKLEDSAMYFCASRVQGRYGYTFGSGTRLTVV.

The V gene is TRBV7-2, the J gene TRBJ1-6; D call uncertain. This CDR3 comprises 14 residues. Between the trimmed V and J ends, which lost 5 bases and 9 bases, there was a span of 14 bases. Germline CDR1 and CDR2: SGHTA and FQGNSA. The CDR3 protein is CASSPDGSVSPLHF. The CDR3 nucleotides are TGTGCCAGCAGCCCGGACGGGAGTGTTTCACCCCTCCACTTT.

V gene TRBV13 combines with J gene TRBJ1-1; tentative D call: TRBD1 (6 bases). The CDR3 is 14 residues long. In germline, CDR1 is PRHDT, CDR2 FYEKMQ (reference sequence). Trimming stripped 8 bases from V and 1 base from J, with 14 bases between. CDR3 coding DNA: TGTGCCAGCCATTTGGGACACACGAACACTGAAGCTTTCTTT. Translated: CASHLGHTNTEAFF.

The rearrangement links TRBV3-1 (or the pseudogene TRBV3-2) to TRBJ2-5; 8 bases fit TRBD2. Per the germline V gene, CDR1 is LGHDT and CDR2 is YNNKEL (reference sequence). This CDR3 has 18 residues. The ends lost 1 base at V and 3 bases at J; junction bases unmatched: 13. The CDR3 here is CASSQGPISSGGEETQYF. The CDR3 DNA is TGTGCCAGCAGCCAAGGGCCCATCTCCAGCGGGGGTGAAGAGACCCAGTACTTC.

The rearrangement joins TRBV5-1 to TRBJ1-1; D ambiguous. Germline CDR1 SGHRS, CDR2 YFSETQ. With 4 bases removed from V and 2 bases from J, the gap between germline ends came to 9 bases. The CDR3 loop spans 13 amino acids. The CDR3 sequence: CASSKQVNTEAFF. The CDR3, as DNA: TGCGCCAGCAGCAAGCAGGTTAACACTGAAGCTTTCTTT.